A few counts support the clone carrying this T cell receptor beta chain. This sample is drawn from a study of cytomegalovirus exposure and HLA in healthy donors. The CDR3 is 16 amino acids. J lost 6 bases, V lost 4 bases, and 9 bases had no gene match. Germline V gives CDR1 SGHRS, CDR2 YFSETQ. Primers for the PCR totalled 60 Vbeta and 13 Jbeta. In the study's own analysis: Unique TCR beta chains numbered approximately 80 million in a later analysis, with around 10 million shared. The method was immunoSEQ multiplex PCR; TCRdb's version includes in-frame clones alone and lacks a portion of them. For V, J and clone size, that table is used; D and trimming come from the DNA. The data show about 150,000 clones, approximately 80% seen once.

Material for sequencing was PBMCs. The receptor was derived from a woman aged 40 to 49 in good health and CMV-seronegative. This chain connects TRBV5-1 to TRBJ2-2; 10 nucleotides agree with TRBD1. For the CDR3, the DNA is TGCGCCAGCAGCGCGCCTTCCGGGACAGGGGCCGGGGAGCTGTTTTTT. It encodes CASSAPSGTGAGELFF. Full variable domain (remainder filled in from reference TRBV5-1 and TRBJ2-2): KAGVTQTPRYLIKTRGQQVTLSCSPISGHRSVSWYQQTPGQGLQFLFEYFSETQRNKGNFPGRFSGRQFSNSRSEMNVSTLELGDSALYLCASSAPSGTGAGELFFGEGSRLTVL.